This T cell receptor (beta chain) was documented in a study of blood T cell repertoires in COVID-19. In the study overall: T cells, B-cell-depleted T cells, or PBMCs supplied cDNA or gDNA.

The CDR3 sequence is 12 residues long. Sequencing used immunoSEQ multiplex PCR; TCRdb keeps in-frame clones, though not all of them. The sample yields roughly 430,000 clones, 88% seen once. Sequenced material: PBMCs or T cells enriched from blood (not recorded which). The V and J genes are TRBV21-1 and TRBJ1-1. TRBV21-1 is a listed pseudogene. This sequence was found in a woman in her thirties or forties with acute COVID-19. CDR3 sequence: CATWDAGTEAFF. Written as DNA, the CDR3 is TGTGCCACTTGGGACGCGGGGACTGAAGCTTTCTTT.